This paragraph reports one T cell receptor (beta chain). These data come from a study of cytomegalovirus exposure and HLA in healthy donors. V lost 5 bases and J lost 5; bases outside the gene matches: 6. The CDR3 covers 13 residues. CDR1 and CDR2 from the germline V gene are SNHLY and FYNNEI. 13 Jbeta primers and 60 Vbeta primers were used for the PCR. Assay: immunoSEQ multiplex PCR; the TCRdb copy retains only in-frame clones and omits some. The sample consists of approximately 86,000 clones, 65% to 80% of them appearing once. What was sequenced was PBMCs. The V call is TRBV2, the J call TRBJ2-7; TRBD1 aligns across 7 bases. The receptor comes from a man in his forties or fifties in good health and CMV-seronegative. CDR3 residues: CASSLTGHDEQYF. The CDR3 region has the DNA TGTGCCAGCAGTTTGACAGGGCATGACGAGCAGTACTTC.